Detailed here is one T cell receptor (beta chain). As handled by the study authors: Estimated nucleated cell counts came from reference gene primer amplification. Produced via immunoSEQ multiplex PCR; TCRdb's table is partial and in-frame only. The D gene and trimming were derived from the DNA, and the V and J assignments and clone size from that table. The top ten clones hold over 10% of a sample with hundreds of thousands of clones, roughly four fifths of them seen once. This specimen comes from a study of blood T cell repertoires in COVID-19. The wider study: The study drew acute and convalescent COVID-19 samples from the United States, Italy and Spain. T cells, B-cell-depleted T cells, or PBMCs supplied cDNA or gDNA.

Losses at the gene ends were 6 bases for V and 7 bases for J; bases not matched to a gene: 4. The CDR3 covers 14 residues. The germline gives CDR1 SNHLY, CDR2 FYNNEI. The receptor's source is a woman aged 55-70 years with active or convalescent COVID-19. Sequencing was done on a sample of peripheral blood. The chain couples TRBV2 to TRBJ2-5; TRBD2 aligns across 14 bases. CDR3 nucleotides: TGTGCCAGCAGGACTAGCGGGGGGGCCCCGACCCAGTACTTC. Protein: CASRTSGGAPTQYF.